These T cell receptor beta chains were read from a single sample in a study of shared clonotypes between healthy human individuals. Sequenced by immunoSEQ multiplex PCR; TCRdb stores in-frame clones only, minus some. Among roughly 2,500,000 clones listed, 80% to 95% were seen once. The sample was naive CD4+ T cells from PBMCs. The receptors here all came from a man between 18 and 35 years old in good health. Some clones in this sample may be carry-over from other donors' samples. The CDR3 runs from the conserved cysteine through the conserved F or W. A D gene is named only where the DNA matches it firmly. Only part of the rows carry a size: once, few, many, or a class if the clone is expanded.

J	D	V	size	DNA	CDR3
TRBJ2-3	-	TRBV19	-	TGTGCCAGTAGTAACGTCGGGGTCGGCACGAGAACCCTAACAACCACAGATACGCAGTATTTT	CASSNVGVGTRTLTTTDTQYF
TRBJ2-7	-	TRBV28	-	TGTGCCAGCAGTTTATTGGGCGACGAGCAGTACTTC	CASSLLGDEQYF
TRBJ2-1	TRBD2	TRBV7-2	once	TGTGCCAGCTCCCGGGGACTAGCGGGATTCAATGAGCAGTTCTTC	CASSRGLAGFNEQFF
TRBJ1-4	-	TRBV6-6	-	TGTGCCAGCAGTTCCAGGGGAGCTAATGAAAAACTGTTTTTT	CASSSRGANEKLFF
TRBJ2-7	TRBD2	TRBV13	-	TGTGCCAGCAGCCAAATGCCTAGGGCTAGCGGGAGGAGGGAGCAGTACTTC	CASSQMPRASGRREQYF
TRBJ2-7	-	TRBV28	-	TGTGCCAGCAGTTTAAGTCCCTACGAGCAGTACTTC	CASSLSPYEQYF
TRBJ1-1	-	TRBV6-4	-	TGTGCCAGCAGTGCGCAGGGGAAAGGCACTGAAGCTTTCTTT	CASSAQGKGTEAFF
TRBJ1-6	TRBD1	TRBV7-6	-	TGTGCCAGCGGGATCTCAGGGGGCCAAGGATCACCCCTCCACTTT	CASGISGGQGSPLHF
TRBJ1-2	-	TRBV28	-	TGTGCCAGCAGTTGGGCCGACTATGGCTACACCTTC	CASSWADYGYTF
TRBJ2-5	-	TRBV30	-	TGTGCCTGGAAATTCGGGGTTGCGGAGACCCAGTACTTC	CAWKFGVAETQYF
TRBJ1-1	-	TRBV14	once	TGTGCCAGCAGCCCCTCTCGCCAGGGGAGGATTGAAGCTTTCTTT	CASSPSRQGRIEAFF
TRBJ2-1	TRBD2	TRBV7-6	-	TGTGCCAGCAGCTTAGCTCGCGGGAGGGACCACAATGAGCAGTTCTTC	CASSLARGRDHNEQFF
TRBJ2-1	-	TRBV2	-	TGTGCCAGCAGTGCAAGTGGGGTCTACAATGAGCAGTTCTTC	CASSASGVYNEQFF
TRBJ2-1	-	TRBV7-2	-	TGTGCCAGCAGCTTTGGGGGAAGGAGCAGTCTCTTC	CASSFGGRSSLF
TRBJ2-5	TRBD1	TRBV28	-	TGTGCCAGCAGTTACCCGACAGGGGATAGCGGAGAGACCCAGTACTTC	CASSYPTGDSGETQYF
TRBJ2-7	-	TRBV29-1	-	TGCAGCGTAAAAACGGACGGACGATTCTACGAGCAGTACTTC	CSVKTDGRFYEQYF
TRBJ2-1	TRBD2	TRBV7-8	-	TGTGCCAGCAGCTTATCCGGGGGACTAGTCTACAATGAGCAGTTCTTC	CASSLSGGLVYNEQFF
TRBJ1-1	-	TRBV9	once	TGTGCCAGCAGCCCCCGTACAGGGTTGATCGCTGAAGCTTTCTTT	CASSPRTGLIAEAFF
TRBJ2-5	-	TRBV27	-	TGTGCCAGCAGTCCCCTATTGGGGAGCGGAGAAGAGACCCAGTACTTC	CASSPLLGSGEETQYF
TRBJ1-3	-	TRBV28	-	TGTGCCAGCAGCTCTGGAAACACCATATATTTT	CASSSGNTIYF
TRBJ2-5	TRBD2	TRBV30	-	TGTGCCTGGAGCACCCAGGGACTACAAGAGACCCAGTACTTC	CAWSTQGLQETQYF
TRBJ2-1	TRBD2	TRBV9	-	TGTGCCAGCAGCGACCGCGGGACTAGCGGTTACAATGAGCAGTTCTTC	CASSDRGTSGYNEQFF
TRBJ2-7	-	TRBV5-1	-	TGCGCCAGCAGCTATACAGGTGGGTCAGGCTACGAGCAGTACTTC	CASSYTGGSGYEQYF
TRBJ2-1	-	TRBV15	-	TGTGCCACCAGCGTGCCGGAGGACAGCAAACATTACAATGAGCAGTTCTTC	CATSVPEDSKHYNEQFF
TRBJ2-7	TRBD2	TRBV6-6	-	TGTGCCAGCAGTTGGACTAGCGGGAGCGCCAACGAGCAGTACTTC	CASSWTSGSANEQYF
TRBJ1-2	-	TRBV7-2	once	TGTGCCAGCAGCTTAGTTGGTAACTATGGCTACACCTTC	CASSLVGNYGYTF
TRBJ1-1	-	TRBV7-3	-	TGTGCCAGCAGCTTATTGAAACGGGGAACTGAAGCTTTCTTT	CASSLLKRGTEAFF
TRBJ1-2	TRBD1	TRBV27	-	TGTGCCAGCAGTAACCACAAATACAGGGGAAGAAGCGGCTACACCTTC	CASSNHKYRGRSGYTF
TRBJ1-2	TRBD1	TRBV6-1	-	TGTGCCAGTCGGTGGGACAGGCTCTATGGCTACACCTTC	CASRWDRLYGYTF
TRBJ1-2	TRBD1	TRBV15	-	TGTGCCACCAGCAGGGGGGAAGCACAGGGGGGATATGGCTACACCTTC	CATSRGEAQGGYGYTF
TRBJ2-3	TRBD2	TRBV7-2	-	TGTGCCAGCAGCCGGGGACTAGCGGGTATCCACATAATCACAGATACGCAGTATTTT	CASSRGLAGIHIITDTQYF
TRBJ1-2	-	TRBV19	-	TGTGCCAGTAGTATTTCCGGGACTGGCTACACCTTC	CASSISGTGYTF
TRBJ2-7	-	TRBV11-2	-	TGTGCCAGCAGGCCCGGGGCTAGGATCTACGAGCAGTACTTC	CASRPGARIYEQYF
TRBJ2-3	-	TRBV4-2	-	TGTGCCAGCAGCCAAGGCCCAGCGGGCAACACAGATACGCAGTATTTT	CASSQGPAGNTDTQYF
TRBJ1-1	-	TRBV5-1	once	TGCGCCAGCAGCTTGGCCGACAGTATGAACACTGAAGCTTTCTTT	CASSLADSMNTEAFF
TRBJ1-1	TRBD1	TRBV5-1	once	TGCGCCAGCAGCCTCCACCTCAGGGGGTCGGGACCGAACACTGAAGCTTTCTTT	CASSLHLRGSGPNTEAFF
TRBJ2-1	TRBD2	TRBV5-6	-	TGTGCCAGCAAAAAGAAGCGGGAGCCCTACAATGAGCAGTTCTTC	CASKKKREPYNEQFF
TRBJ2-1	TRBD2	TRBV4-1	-	TGCGCCAGCGGAGGCGGGAGATCAGGGTACAATGAGCAGTTCTTC	CASGGGRSGYNEQFF
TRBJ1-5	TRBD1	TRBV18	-	TGTGCCAGCTCACCGGGACAGGGGGCGATCAATCAGCCCCAGCATTTT	CASSPGQGAINQPQHF
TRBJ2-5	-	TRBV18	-	TGTGCCAGCTCCTTAGGACAGAACCAAGAGACCCAGTACTTC	CASSLGQNQETQYF
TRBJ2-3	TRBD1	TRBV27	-	TGTGCCAGCAGTGGGTACAGGGGGACCGACACAGATACGCAGTATTTT	CASSGYRGTDTDTQYF
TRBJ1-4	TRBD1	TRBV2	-	TGTGCCAGCAGTGAAGGACAGGGCGGAGGGGAAAAACTGTTTTTT	CASSEGQGGGEKLFF
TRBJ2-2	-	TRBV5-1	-	TGCGCCAGCAGCTTCAGCCCTCTCCTGAACACCGGGGAGCTGTTTTTT	CASSFSPLLNTGELFF
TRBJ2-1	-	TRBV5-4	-	TGTGCCAGCAGTTTCTCCGTGACAGGATACAATGAGCAGTTCTTC	CASSFSVTGYNEQFF
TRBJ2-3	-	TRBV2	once	TGTGCCAGCATGGGGTCCTTGTATACGCAGTATTTT	CASMGSLYTQYF
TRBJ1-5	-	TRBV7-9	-	TGTGCCAGCAGCTTATCACAGAGCAATCAGCCCCAGCATTTT	CASSLSQSNQPQHF
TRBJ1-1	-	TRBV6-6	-	TGTGCCAGCAGTGCAGGACAGATGAACACTGAAGCTTTCTTT	CASSAGQMNTEAFF
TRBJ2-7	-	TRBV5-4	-	TGTGCCAGCAGCGGCCCGGGCTCCTACGAGCAGTACTTC	CASSGPGSYEQYF
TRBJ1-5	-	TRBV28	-	TGTGCCAGCAGGTTTACTGACGGACAGCCCCAGCATTTT	CASRFTDGQPQHF
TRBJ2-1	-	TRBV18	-	TGTGCCAGCTCACCAGAGGCGCCGAGCTCCTACAATGAGCAGTTCTTC	CASSPEAPSSYNEQFF
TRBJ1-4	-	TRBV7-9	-	TGTGCCAGCAGCTTCTCAACGACAACTAATGAAAAACTGTTTTTT	CASSFSTTTNEKLFF
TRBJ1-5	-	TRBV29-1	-	TGCAGCGTTGTCATGGATAGCAATCAGCCCCAGCATTTT	CSVVMDSNQPQHF